The rows below give T cell receptor beta chains drawn from one sample of a study of blood T cell repertoires in COVID-19. The repertoire was sequenced with immunoSEQ multiplex PCR; TCRdb's copy has only in-frame clones and lacks some. The sample shows 490,000 or so clones, roughly 90% of them seen only once. Sample: PBMCs or T cells enriched from blood (not recorded which). All receptors derive from a woman in her 40s who had recovered from COVID-19. CDR3s include the opening cysteine and the closing phenylalanine or tryptophan. D genes are given only for firm matches. Rows give clone size only sometimes, using once, few, many, or a class for an expanded clone.

V gene: TRBV24-1; D gene: TRBD1; J gene: TRBJ2-2; clone size: NA; CDR3 protein: CATSDSTGQGYSGELFF; CDR3 DNA: TGTGCCACCAGTGATTCAACGGGACAGGGTTACAGCGGGGAGCTGTTTTTT
V gene: TRBV29-1; D gene: NA; J gene: TRBJ1-2; clone size: NA; CDR3 protein: CSVAEEPPNYGYTF; CDR3 DNA: TGCAGCGTCGCCGAGGAACCCCCTAACTATGGCTACACCTTC
V gene: TRBV23-1; D gene: TRBD1; J gene: TRBJ2-4; clone size: few; CDR3 protein: CASCWDRYLRVAKNIQYF; CDR3 DNA: TGCGCCAGCTGTTGGGACAGGTACTTGAGGGTAGCCAAAAACATTCAGTACTTC
V gene: TRBV2; D gene: TRBD1; J gene: TRBJ1-4; clone size: NA; CDR3 protein: CASRGDRGLNEKLFF; CDR3 DNA: TGTGCCAGCAGGGGAGACAGGGGGCTCAATGAAAAACTGTTTTTT
V gene: TRBV7-9; D gene: NA; J gene: TRBJ2-3; clone size: NA; CDR3 protein: CASRVRGGEDTQYF; CDR3 DNA: TGTGCCAGCAGGGTCCGAGGAGGGGAAGATACGCAGTATTTT
V gene: TRBV19; D gene: TRBD2; J gene: TRBJ2-3; clone size: NA; CDR3 protein: CASSIIAGGVTDTQYF; CDR3 DNA: TGTGCCAGTAGTATTATAGCGGGAGGGGTCACAGATACGCAGTATTTT
V gene: TRBV15; D gene: TRBD1; J gene: TRBJ1-6; clone size: NA; CDR3 protein: CATSRDRDRGTSPLHF; CDR3 DNA: TGTGCCACCAGCAGGGACCGGGACAGGGGGACTTCACCCCTCCACTTT
V gene: TRBV19; D gene: NA; J gene: TRBJ2-1; clone size: NA; CDR3 protein: CASSPAGPSLNEQFF; CDR3 DNA: TGTGCCAGTAGCCCCGCGGGGCCGTCCCTCAATGAGCAGTTCTTC
V gene: TRBV6-5; D gene: NA; J gene: TRBJ2-7; clone size: NA; CDR3 protein: CASSYTADLLYEQYF; CDR3 DNA: TGTGCCAGCAGTTATACGGCGGATCTTCTCTACGAGCAGTACTTC
V gene: TRBV7-2; D gene: NA; J gene: TRBJ2-2; clone size: NA; CDR3 protein: CASSSSKGTNTGELFF; CDR3 DNA: TGTGCCAGCAGCTCATCAAAGGGGACTAACACCGGGGAGCTGTTTTTT
V gene: TRBV28; D gene: NA; J gene: TRBJ2-3; clone size: NA; CDR3 protein: CASTPPGDKTSTDTQYF; CDR3 DNA: TGTGCCAGCACTCCCCCCGGGGACAAGACTAGCACAGATACGCAGTATTTT
V gene: TRBV10-2; D gene: TRBD2; J gene: TRBJ2-5; clone size: few; CDR3 protein: CAGSSGWQETQYF; CDR3 DNA: TGCGCCGGTTCTAGCGGGTGGCAAGAGACCCAGTACTTC
V gene: TRBV7-2; D gene: TRBD2; J gene: TRBJ2-3; clone size: NA; CDR3 protein: CASSARGGTDTQYF; CDR3 DNA: TGTGCCAGCAGCGCCCGGGGGGGGACAGATACGCAGTATTTT
V gene: TRBV24-1; D gene: NA; J gene: TRBJ2-5; clone size: NA; CDR3 protein: CATSDSTGRETQYF; CDR3 DNA: TGTGCCACCAGTGATTCGACAGGGAGGGAGACCCAGTACTTC
V gene: TRBV7-6; D gene: NA; J gene: TRBJ1-2; clone size: NA; CDR3 protein: CASSLFGGGLPYGYTF; CDR3 DNA: TGTGCCAGCAGCTTATTTGGGGGGGGACTACCCTATGGCTACACCTTC
V gene: TRBV12-3/TRBV12-4; D gene: NA; J gene: TRBJ1-4; clone size: NA; CDR3 protein: CASSLVDEKLFF; CDR3 DNA: TGTGCCAGCAGTCTCGTAGATGAAAAACTGTTTTTT
V gene: TRBV5-4; D gene: NA; J gene: TRBJ2-3; clone size: NA; CDR3 protein: CASSLGGASTDTQYF; CDR3 DNA: TGTGCCAGCAGCTTGGGTGGAGCCAGCACAGATACGCAGTATTTT
V gene: TRBV6-5; D gene: NA; J gene: TRBJ1-2; clone size: NA; CDR3 protein: CASSYLPSGSYGYTF; CDR3 DNA: TGTGCCAGCAGTTACTTGCCGAGCGGCTCCTATGGCTACACCTTC
V gene: TRBV13; D gene: TRBD1; J gene: TRBJ1-1; clone size: NA; CDR3 protein: CASSSSQGAAEAFF; CDR3 DNA: TGTGCCAGCAGCTCCTCACAGGGGGCCGCTGAAGCTTTCTTT
V gene: TRBV11-2; D gene: NA; J gene: TRBJ2-2; clone size: NA; CDR3 protein: CASSLDLWVTSPTAGELFF; CDR3 DNA: TGTGCCAGCAGCTTAGATCTCTGGGTGACTAGTCCTACCGCCGGGGAGCTGTTTTTT
V gene: TRBV9; D gene: NA; J gene: TRBJ2-1; clone size: NA; CDR3 protein: CASSVDGGDTHHEQFF; CDR3 DNA: TGTGCCAGCAGCGTAGATGGGGGGGACACACACCATGAGCAGTTCTTC
V gene: TRBV30; D gene: NA; J gene: TRBJ2-1; clone size: NA; CDR3 protein: CAWSVSLSSYNEQFF; CDR3 DNA: TGTGCCTGGAGTGTTAGTTTGAGCTCCTACAATGAGCAGTTCTTC
V gene: TRBV13; D gene: NA; J gene: TRBJ1-2; clone size: once; CDR3 protein: CASSLGVGRRYGYTF; CDR3 DNA: TGTGCCAGCAGCTTAGGTGTGGGGCGCAGGTATGGCTACACCTTC
V gene: TRBV27; D gene: NA; J gene: TRBJ1-5; clone size: NA; CDR3 protein: CASSLLGGDQPQHF; CDR3 DNA: TGTGCCAGCAGTTTATTGGGGGGGGATCAGCCCCAGCATTTT
V gene: TRBV6-2/TRBV6-3; D gene: NA; J gene: TRBJ1-5; clone size: NA; CDR3 protein: CASSYPFQPQHF; CDR3 DNA: TGTGCCAGCAGTTACCCTTTTCAGCCCCAGCATTTT
V gene: TRBV12-5; D gene: NA; J gene: TRBJ1-2; clone size: NA; CDR3 protein: CASGSGNYGYTF; CDR3 DNA: TGTGCTAGTGGCTCCGGGAACTATGGCTACACCTTC
V gene: TRBV7-2; D gene: NA; J gene: TRBJ2-1; clone size: NA; CDR3 protein: CASSQQISYNEQFF; CDR3 DNA: TGTGCCAGCAGCCAACAAATTTCCTACAATGAGCAGTTCTTC
V gene: TRBV19; D gene: TRBD2; J gene: TRBJ2-7; clone size: NA; CDR3 protein: CASSILGGREGQYEQYF; CDR3 DNA: TGTGCCAGTAGTATCCTAGGAGGGCGGGAGGGCCAGTACGAGCAGTACTTC
V gene: TRBV2; D gene: NA; J gene: TRBJ2-2; clone size: NA; CDR3 protein: CASSDPGKVIGELFF; CDR3 DNA: TGTGCCAGCAGTGATCCAGGGAAAGTAATCGGGGAGCTGTTTTTT
V gene: TRBV24-1; D gene: TRBD1; J gene: TRBJ1-2; clone size: NA; CDR3 protein: CATSESRTGGPANYGYTF; CDR3 DNA: TGTGCCACCAGTGAGTCTCGGACAGGGGGTCCAGCTAACTATGGCTACACCTTC
V gene: TRBV30; D gene: TRBD2; J gene: TRBJ2-1; clone size: NA; CDR3 protein: CAWSVGLSTEQFF; CDR3 DNA: TGTGCCTGGAGTGTGGGACTATCGACAGAGCAGTTCTTC
V gene: TRBV4-1; D gene: NA; J gene: TRBJ2-5; clone size: NA; CDR3 protein: CASSQDIGSGGETQYF; CDR3 DNA: TGCGCCAGCAGCCAAGATATCGGATCTGGCGGGGAGACCCAGTACTTC
V gene: TRBV27; D gene: NA; J gene: TRBJ2-7; clone size: NA; CDR3 protein: CASTRDGGAGEQYF; CDR3 DNA: TGTGCCAGCACCCGGGACGGCGGGGCGGGGGAGCAGTACTTC
V gene: TRBV19; D gene: TRBD2; J gene: TRBJ2-7; clone size: few; CDR3 protein: CASSFRLAGLGEQYF; CDR3 DNA: TGTGCCAGTAGTTTCCGACTAGCGGGACTAGGAGAGCAGTACTTC
V gene: TRBV3-1/TRBV3-2; D gene: TRBD1; J gene: TRBJ1-4; clone size: NA; CDR3 protein: CASSPRTTGIATNEKLFF; CDR3 DNA: TGTGCCAGCAGCCCCAGGACGACAGGGATCGCAACTAATGAAAAACTGTTTTTT
V gene: TRBV6-5; D gene: NA; J gene: TRBJ1-5; clone size: NA; CDR3 protein: CASSSFTLVQHF; CDR3 DNA: TGTGCCAGCAGTTCCTTTACCCTAGTCCAGCATTTT
V gene: TRBV13; D gene: TRBD2; J gene: TRBJ2-5; clone size: NA; CDR3 protein: CASSPRTSGRARETQYF; CDR3 DNA: TGTGCCAGCAGCCCCCGGACTAGCGGGAGGGCCAGGGAGACCCAGTACTTC
V gene: TRBV4-2; D gene: TRBD2; J gene: TRBJ2-1; clone size: NA; CDR3 protein: CASSPPRASGYNEQFF; CDR3 DNA: TGTGCCAGCAGCCCACCCCGGGCTAGCGGTTACAATGAGCAGTTCTTC
V gene: TRBV7-9; D gene: TRBD1; J gene: TRBJ2-1; clone size: NA; CDR3 protein: CASSYGQGVLFF; CDR3 DNA: TGTGCCAGCAGCTATGGTCAGGGGGTACTGTTCTTC
V gene: TRBV9; D gene: TRBD1; J gene: TRBJ2-1; clone size: NA; CDR3 protein: CASSAETGGLAGSTYNEQFF; CDR3 DNA: TGTGCCAGCAGCGCCGAGACAGGGGGCTTGGCGGGAAGTACCTACAATGAGCAGTTCTTC
V gene: TRBV27; D gene: TRBD2; J gene: TRBJ2-2; clone size: NA; CDR3 protein: CASSLQAGVVGELFF; CDR3 DNA: TGTGCCAGCAGTTTACAAGCGGGAGTGGTCGGGGAGCTGTTTTTT
V gene: TRBV24-1; D gene: TRBD1; J gene: TRBJ1-2; clone size: once; CDR3 protein: CATSDPGQGNSDGYTF; CDR3 DNA: TGTGCCACCAGTGATCCCGGACAGGGAAACTCGGATGGCTACACCTTC
V gene: TRBV5-4; D gene: TRBD1; J gene: TRBJ2-7; clone size: NA; CDR3 protein: CASSLRTGMYEQYF; CDR3 DNA: TGTGCCAGCAGCTTGCGGACAGGGATGTACGAGCAGTACTTC
V gene: TRBV28; D gene: TRBD1; J gene: TRBJ1-1; clone size: few; CDR3 protein: CASSLAGTGTEAFF; CDR3 DNA: TGTGCCAGCAGTTTGGCCGGGACAGGGACTGAAGCTTTCTTT
V gene: TRBV6-2/TRBV6-3; D gene: NA; J gene: TRBJ1-1; clone size: NA; CDR3 protein: CASSYPRAGEDTEAFF; CDR3 DNA: TGTGCCAGCAGTTACCCCCGGGCAGGGGAAGACACTGAAGCTTTCTTT
V gene: TRBV11-2; D gene: NA; J gene: TRBJ1-6; clone size: NA; CDR3 protein: CASSLDPLREEVSPLHF; CDR3 DNA: TGTGCCAGCAGCTTGGATCCCTTAAGGGAGGAAGTTTCACCCCTCCACTTT
V gene: TRBV27; D gene: NA; J gene: TRBJ1-5; clone size: NA; CDR3 protein: CASSYRAASQPQHF; CDR3 DNA: TGTGCCAGCAGTTACAGGGCCGCATCGCAGCCCCAGCATTTT
V gene: TRBV7-9; D gene: NA; J gene: TRBJ1-1; clone size: NA; CDR3 protein: CASSLAVGNTEAFF; CDR3 DNA: TGTGCCAGCAGCTTAGCCGTCGGGAACACTGAAGCTTTCTTT
V gene: TRBV5-1; D gene: TRBD1; J gene: TRBJ2-5; clone size: NA; CDR3 protein: CASRGGPGQETQYF; CDR3 DNA: TGCGCCAGCCGAGGGGGCCCGGGGCAAGAGACCCAGTACTTC
V gene: TRBV9; D gene: TRBD1; J gene: TRBJ1-5; clone size: few; CDR3 protein: CASSVEGTGGQPQHF; CDR3 DNA: TGTGCCAGCAGCGTAGAAGGGACAGGGGGTCAGCCCCAGCATTTT
V gene: TRBV19; D gene: TRBD2; J gene: TRBJ2-1; clone size: once; CDR3 protein: CASSGDGLAGRVAEQFF; CDR3 DNA: TGTGCCAGTAGTGGCGACGGACTAGCCGGTCGGGTTGCTGAGCAGTTCTTC
V gene: TRBV27; D gene: TRBD1; J gene: TRBJ1-2; clone size: NA; CDR3 protein: CASSPYRGEYGYTF; CDR3 DNA: TGTGCCAGCAGTCCCTACAGGGGAGAGTATGGCTACACCTTC